The 2 T cell receptor beta chains reported below all come from one sample, sequenced in a study of radiation and T cells in renal cell carcinoma. Treatment of the sample: 15 Gy SBRT to primary tumor, nephrectomy 4 weeks later. The protocol was immunoSEQ multiplex PCR, while the TCRdb copy is restricted to in-frame clones and leaves out a portion. The data hold approximately 20,000 clones, with 55% to 80% observed a single time. The specimen was tumor tissue, collected from a patient whose treatment included radiotherapy and nephrectomy. These TCRs come from a woman in her seventies with renal cell carcinoma.

The V gene is TRBV27, the J gene TRBJ1-4; unclear D gene. The germline CDR1 and CDR2 sequences are MNHEY and SMNVEV (reference sequence). This CDR3 comprises 13 residues. The germline V and J ends were trimmed by 5 bases and 7 bases, with 11 bases remaining between them. The CDR3 bases are TGTGCCAGCAGTATAATCAGAAGTGAAAAACTGTTTTTT. Encoded protein: CASSIIRSEKLFF.

The V and J genes are TRBV29-1 and TRBJ2-7; weak D call: TRBD1 (5 bases). The germline CDR1 and CDR2 sequences are SQVTM and ANQGSEA. The CDR3 spans 16 residues. Trimming took 7 bases from V and 2 from J, leaving 24 bases between them. CDR3 sequence: CSAYRTVRQGAYEQYF. The CDR3 DNA follows: TGCAGCGCCTACCGTACGGTTCGGCAGGGTGCCTACGAGCAGTACTTC.